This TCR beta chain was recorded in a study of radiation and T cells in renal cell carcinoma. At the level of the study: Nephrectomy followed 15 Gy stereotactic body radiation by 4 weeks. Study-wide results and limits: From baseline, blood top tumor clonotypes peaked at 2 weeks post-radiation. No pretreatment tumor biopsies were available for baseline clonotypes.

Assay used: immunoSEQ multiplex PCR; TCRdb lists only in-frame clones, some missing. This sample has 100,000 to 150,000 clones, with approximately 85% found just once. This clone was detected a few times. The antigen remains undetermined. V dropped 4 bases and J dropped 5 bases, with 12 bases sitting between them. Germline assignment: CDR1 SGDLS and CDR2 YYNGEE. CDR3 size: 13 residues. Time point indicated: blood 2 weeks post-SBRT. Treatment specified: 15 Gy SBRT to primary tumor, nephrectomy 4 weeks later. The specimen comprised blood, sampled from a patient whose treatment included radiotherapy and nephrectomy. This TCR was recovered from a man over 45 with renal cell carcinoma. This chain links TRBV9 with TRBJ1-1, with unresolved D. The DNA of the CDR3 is TGTGCCAGCAGCTCAGCCGGAGGAACTGAAGCTTTCTTT. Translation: CASSSAGGTEAFF.